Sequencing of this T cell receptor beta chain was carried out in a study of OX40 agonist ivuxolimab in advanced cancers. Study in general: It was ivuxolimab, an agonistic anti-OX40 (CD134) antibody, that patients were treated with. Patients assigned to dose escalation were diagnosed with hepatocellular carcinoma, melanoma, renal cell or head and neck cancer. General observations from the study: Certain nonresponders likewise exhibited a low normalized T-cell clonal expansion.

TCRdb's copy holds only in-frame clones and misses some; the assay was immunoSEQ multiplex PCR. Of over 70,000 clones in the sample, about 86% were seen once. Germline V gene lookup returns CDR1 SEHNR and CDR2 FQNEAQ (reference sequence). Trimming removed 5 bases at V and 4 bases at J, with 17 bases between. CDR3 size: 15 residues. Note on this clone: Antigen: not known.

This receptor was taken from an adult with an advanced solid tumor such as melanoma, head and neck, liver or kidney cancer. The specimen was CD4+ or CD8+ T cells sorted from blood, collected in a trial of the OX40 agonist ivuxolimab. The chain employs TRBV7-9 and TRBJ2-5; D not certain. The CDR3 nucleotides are TGTGCCAGCAGCCCTCGGGTGTGGGCCGGAGAGACCCAGTACTTC. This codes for CASSPRVWAGETQYF.